The clone carrying this T cell receptor beta chain was counted ten times or more. Its target is not known. These data originate in a study of T cell responses to AZD1222 COVID-19 vaccine. Overall study context: Investigators merged groups given second doses at roughly 4 or roughly 12 weeks. Study observations and caveats: Most donors were white British and more were female, and clonal diversity was possibly underestimated. The peak T cell response came first, and repertoires were sampled only after it.

The germline gives CDR1 MNHEY, CDR2 SVGEGT. The CDR3 spans 13 residues. V lost 2 bases and J 1 base, leaving 5 bases between the germline ends. Sequencing was performed with immunoSEQ multiplex PCR; in TCRdb, only in-frame clones are kept and a portion is missing. Of over 110,000 clones detected, approximately 90% appear once; the ten largest clones hold around 2.8%. The clonotype originates from an adult in good health. V gene TRBV6-2 or TRBV6-3 combines with J gene TRBJ1-1; D is undetermined. Material: peripheral blood, obtained on day 0 of AZD1222 vaccination. The CDR3 nucleotides read TGTGCCAGCAGTTACGCGGAGAACACTGAAGCTTTCTTT. Amino acid sequence: CASSYAENTEAFF.